The 17 T cell receptor beta chains reported below all come from one sample, sequenced in a study of blood T cell repertoires in COVID-19. Here immunoSEQ multiplex PCR was the method, and the copy in TCRdb shows in-frame clones only, minus some. The sample shows 15,000 to 20,000 clones, roughly 88% of them seen only once. Sequencing was performed on peripheral blood. The receptors derive from a human donor in a cohort sampled during active COVID-19.

This clone came up a few times. The J gene is TRBJ2-7, the V gene TRBV4-1; D gene unclear. The CDR3 is 16 amino acids. The germline CDR1 and CDR2 sequences are MGHRA and YSYEKL. Trimming pared 0 bases from V and 6 bases from J, leaving 18 bases between. The CDR3 DNA is TGCGCCAGCAGCCAAGATAGTTCCATCAGAGGTAGCGAGCAGTACTTC. Its protein product is CASSQDSSIRGSEQYF.

The DNA for the CDR3 is TGTGCCAGCAGCTTGAGAGCGACGACTAGCACAGATACGCAGTATTTT. Residues: CASSLRATTSTDTQYF. The chain carries TRBV7-2 and TRBJ2-3; no definite D call. The CDR3 has 16 residues. The germline V gene has CDR1 SGHTA and CDR2 FQGNSA. V gave up 3 bases and J gave up 0 bases, with 13 bases separating them. Full variable domain (rest looked up from reference TRBV7-2 and TRBJ2-3): GAGVSQSPSNKVTEKGKDVELRCDPISGHTALYWYRQSLGQGLEFLIYFQGNSAPDKSGLPSDRFSAERTGGSVSTLTIQRTQQEDSAVYLCASSLRATTSTDTQYFGPGTRLTVL.

The CDR3 sequence is CASSYSRGWQLFF. The CDR3 DNA reads TGTGCCAGCAGTTACTCCCGCGGTTGGCAGCTGTTTTTT. V is TRBV6-5 and J is TRBJ2-2, with D unclear. Germline CDR1 is MNHEY and CDR2 is SVGAGI. Trimming pared 0 bases from V and 12 bases from J, leaving 11 bases between. This CDR3 is built from 13 residues.

The V call is TRBV7-9, the J call TRBJ2-1; D is unresolved. Germline V gives CDR1 SEHNR, CDR2 FQNEAQ (reference sequence). V lost 4 bases and J 8 bases, leaving 12 bases between the germline ends. The CDR3 has 13 residues. This CDR3 reads CASSYLGGDEQFF. CDR3 sequence (DNA): TGTGCCAGCAGCTACCTAGGCGGCGATGAGCAGTTCTTC.

The CDR3 DNA is TGTGCCAGTAGTATAGGTACAGGTAACTATGGCTACACCTTC. Translation gives CASSIGTGNYGYTF. J is TRBJ1-2 and V is TRBV19, with D possibly TRBD1 on 5 matching bases. CDR3 length: 14 residues. The V gene lost 1 base and the J gene lost 1 base, with 7 bases spanning the gap. The germline V gene encodes CDR1 LNHDA and CDR2 SQIVND (reference sequence).

The rearrangement joins TRBV28 to TRBJ1-2; weak D call: TRBD1 (6 bases). This CDR3 region has 12 residues. Trimming left V 10 bases short and J 4 bases short, with 13 bases between. Per the germline V gene, CDR1 is MDHEN and CDR2 is SYDVKM. The CDR3 DNA is TGTGCCACCTTGAGGGGGACCTATGGCTACACCTTC. It translates to CATLRGTYGYTF.

The V call is TRBV27, the J call TRBJ2-1, with D maybe TRBD1 (6 bases). Germline V CDR1 and CDR2: MNHEY, SMNVEV (reference sequence). The CDR3 extends over 17 amino acids. V was trimmed by 5 bases and J by 0 bases, leaving 17 bases between them. CDR3 amino acids: CASSEISEGGSYNEQFF. CDR3 sequence (DNA): TGTGCCAGCAGTGAAATATCCGAAGGGGGCTCCTACAATGAGCAGTTCTTC.

The chain combines TRBV19 with TRBJ2-7; 11 bases are a match to TRBD2. The V gene's germline CDR1 is LNHDA and CDR2 SQIVND (reference sequence). The CDR3 length is 15 residues. Trimming took 3 bases from V and 3 from J; bases not matched to a gene: 4. The CDR3 loop reads CASSIGTSGYYEQYF. The CDR3 region has the DNA TGTGCCAGTAGTATCGGGACTAGCGGATACTACGAGCAGTACTTC.

V gene TRBV7-8 combines with J gene TRBJ1-3; TRBD1 aligns across 10 bases. The CDR3 totals 16 residues. After removal of 4 bases from V and 4 bases from J, the junction contained 7 bases not matched to a gene. From germline, CDR1 is SGHVS and CDR2 FQNEAQ. CDR3 sequence: CASSSHGTGVGNTIYF. For the CDR3, the DNA is TGTGCCAGCAGCTCCCATGGGACAGGGGTCGGAAACACCATATATTTT. Full variable domain (missing parts from reference TRBV7-8 and TRBJ1-3): GAGVSQSPRYKVAKRGQDVALRCDPISGHVSLFWYQQALGQGPEFLTYFQNEAQLDKSGLPSDRFFAERPEGSVSTLKIQRTQQEDSAVYLCASSSHGTGVGNTIYFGEGSWLTVV.

The chain is built from TRBV18 and TRBJ2-1; D uncertain. Germline CDR1 KGHSH, CDR2 LQKENI. V lost 3 bases and J lost 7, with 10 bases in between. The CDR3 runs to 13 residues. The DNA of the CDR3 is TGTGCCAGCTCACCGTTGCGGAAGAATGAGCAGTTCTTC. The encoded protein is CASSPLRKNEQFF.

This clone was seen once. The chain employs TRBV7-9 and TRBJ2-3, with D possibly being TRBD2 (6 bases). Germline assignment: CDR1 SEHNR and CDR2 FQNEAQ (reference sequence). Deletions cut 1 base from V and 7 bases from J, with 12 bases between. CDR3 length equals 14 residues. CDR3 sequence reads: CASSLGTKYNTQYF. As DNA, the CDR3 is TGTGCCAGCAGCTTAGGGACTAAGTACAATACGCAGTATTTT. The entire variable domain, with the rest obtained from reference TRBV7-9 and TRBJ2-3, is as follows: DTGVSQNPRHKITKRGQNVTFRCDPISEHNRLYWYRQTLGQGPEFLTYFQNEAQLEKSRLLSDRFSAERPKGSFSTLEIQRTEQGDSAMYLCASSLGTKYNTQYFGPGTRLTVL.

The chain joins TRBV19 to TRBJ1-2, with D unclear. The CDR3 contains 13 residues. V gave up 5 bases and J gave up 5 bases, with 12 bases separating them. Germline V gene sequence: CDR1 LNHDA, CDR2 SQIVND (reference sequence). The CDR3 nucleotides read TGTGCCAGTAGTCTAACAGCCAGATATGGCTACACCTTC. It translates to CASSLTARYGYTF.

The V gene is TRBV19, the J gene TRBJ1-1; 8 nucleotides line up with TRBD1. Germline loops: CDR1 LNHDA, CDR2 SQIVND (reference sequence). CDR3 size: 12 residues. The V segment lost 4 bases and the J segment 11 bases; nucleotides outside the gene matches: 6. CDR3 nucleotide sequence: TGTGCCAGTAGTACCCAGGGGGCGAGTGCTTTCTTT. The encoded protein is CASSTQGASAFF.

The chain recombines TRBV10-3 with TRBJ2-1, with 7 bases fitting TRBD1. Germline CDR1 and CDR2: ENHRY and SYGVKD. V shed 0 bases, J shed 2 bases, and the junction held 4 bases outside the gene matches. This CDR3 has 16 amino acids. The DNA for the CDR3 is TGTGCCATCAGTGAGTCGCGAGGGGGCACCTACAATGAGCAGTTCTTC. The encoded protein is CAISESRGGTYNEQFF.

The J gene is TRBJ2-1, the V gene TRBV5-4; weak D call: TRBD2 (6 bases). Germline assignment: CDR1 SGHNT and CDR2 YYREEE (reference sequence). Trimming shortened V by 6 bases and J by 6 bases, and 19 bases separated the two germline ends. CDR3 length equals 15 residues. CDR3 region: CASTPPLTGLNEQFF. The CDR3 nucleotides read TGTGCCAGCACCCCCCCGTTAACGGGACTCAATGAGCAGTTCTTC.

The V gene is TRBV6-5, the J gene TRBJ2-3; perhaps TRBD2 as D (6 bases). The CDR3 length is 15 residues. Deletions cut 7 bases from V and 0 bases from J, with 14 bases between. Germline V gene sequence: CDR1 MNHEY, CDR2 SVGAGI. The CDR3 loop reads CASTVGGFSTDTQYF. The CDR3 bases are TGTGCCAGCACCGTGGGGGGTTTTAGCACAGATACGCAGTATTTT.

In its sample, this clone was seen a few times. This chain links TRBV5-1 with TRBJ2-7; 8 bases align to TRBD2. V gave up 4 bases and J gave up 1 base; unmatched junction bases: 1. CDR3 size: 13 residues. The V gene's germline CDR1 is SGHRS and CDR2 YFSETQ. Written as DNA, the CDR3 is TGCGCCAGCAGCGGGACTAGTTCCTACGAGCAGTACTTC. Amino acid sequence: CASSGTSSYEQYF.